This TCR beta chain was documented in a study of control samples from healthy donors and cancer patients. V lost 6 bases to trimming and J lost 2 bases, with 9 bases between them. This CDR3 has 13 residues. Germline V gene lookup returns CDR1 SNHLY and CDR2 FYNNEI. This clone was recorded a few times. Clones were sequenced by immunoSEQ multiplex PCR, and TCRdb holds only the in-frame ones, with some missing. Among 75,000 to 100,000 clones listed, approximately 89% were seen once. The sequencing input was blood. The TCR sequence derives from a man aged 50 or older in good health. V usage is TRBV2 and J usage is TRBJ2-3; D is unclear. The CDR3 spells CASSANPTDTQYF. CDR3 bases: TGTGCCAGCAGCGCCAACCCCACAGATACGCAGTATTTT.